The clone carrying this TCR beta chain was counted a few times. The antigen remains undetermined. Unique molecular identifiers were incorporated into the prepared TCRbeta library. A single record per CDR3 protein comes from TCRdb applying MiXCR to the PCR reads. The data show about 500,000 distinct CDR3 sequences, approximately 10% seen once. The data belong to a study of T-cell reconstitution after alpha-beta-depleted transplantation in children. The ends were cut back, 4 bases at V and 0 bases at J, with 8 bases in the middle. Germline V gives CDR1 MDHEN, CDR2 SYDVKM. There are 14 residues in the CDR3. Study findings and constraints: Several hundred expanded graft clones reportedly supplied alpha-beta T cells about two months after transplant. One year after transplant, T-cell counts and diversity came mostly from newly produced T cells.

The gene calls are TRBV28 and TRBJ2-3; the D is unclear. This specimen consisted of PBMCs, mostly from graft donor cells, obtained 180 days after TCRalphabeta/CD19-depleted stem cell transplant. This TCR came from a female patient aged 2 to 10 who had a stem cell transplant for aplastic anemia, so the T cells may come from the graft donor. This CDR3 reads CASSYPRSTDTQYF. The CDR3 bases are TGTGCCAGCAGTTATCCGAGGAGCACAGATACGCAGTATTTT.